This TCR beta chain was sequenced for a study of blood T cell repertoires in COVID-19. About the research overall: Some COVID-19 samples were acute and others convalescent; all came from the United States, Italy and Spain. The analysed material was cDNA or gDNA that came from T cells, B-cell-depleted T cells, or PBMCs.

Under the authors' procedure: Estimation of nucleated cell counts relied on the amplification of reference gene primers. Only in-frame clones appear in the TCRdb table, and some are missing; sequencing was by immunoSEQ multiplex PCR. Clone size and the V and J calls come from that table; the DNA yielded D and trimming. The sample has about 100,000 clones; roughly 79% are singletons. Germline CDR1 reads SGHVS; CDR2 reads FNYEAQ. The V gene end was trimmed by 5 bases and the J gene end by 5 bases; junction bases not matched to a gene: 16. CDR3 size: 17 residues. The TCR originated in a woman between 65 and 79 years old with acute or convalescent COVID-19. This sequence joins TRBV7-6 and TRBJ1-2, with 8 bases aligning to TRBD1. The sequenced sample consisted of peripheral blood. This CDR3 reads CASSPERPGGDVYGYTF. The CDR3 region has the DNA TGTGCCAGCAGCCCCGAAAGGCCAGGGGGCGACGTTTATGGCTACACCTTC.